A single sample gave rise to the 24 T cell receptor beta chains below, sequenced in a study of T cell responses to AZD1222 COVID-19 vaccine. Produced via immunoSEQ multiplex PCR; TCRdb's table is partial and in-frame only. This sample carries roughly 120,000 clones, around 89% of them seen once, and the ten largest clones take 3.5%. The starting material was peripheral blood, obtained 28 days after the second AZD1222 dose. All receptors derive from an adult who received the AZD1222 COVID-19 vaccine.

The chain employs TRBV6-2 or TRBV6-3 and TRBJ2-1; 11 nucleotides align to TRBD1. This CDR3 is 15 amino acids long. J gave up 9 bases and V 5 bases, and 9 bases lay outside the gene matches. Germline-derived CDR1 and CDR2 are MNHEY and SVGEGT. The CDR3 bases are TGTGCCAGCAGTCAAACCGGGACAGGGGGAGGTGAGCAGTTCTTC. It encodes CASSQTGTGGGEQFF.

V and J are TRBV27 and TRBJ2-3; D remains ambiguous. There are 13 residues in the CDR3. Trimming removed 7 bases from V and 2 bases from J, with 10 bases in between. Germline CDR1 MNHEY, CDR2 SMNVEV (reference sequence). CDR3 sequence: CASKSADTDTQYF. In DNA, the CDR3 is TGTGCCAGCAAGTCAGCAGACACAGATACGCAGTATTTT.

This chain uses TRBV5-4 with TRBJ2-5; no clear D. The V gene lost 0 bases and the J gene lost 0 bases, with 6 bases spanning the gap. The CDR3 runs 14 residues. CDR1 is SGHNT, CDR2 YYREEE, per germline (reference sequence). CDR3: CASSLDRYQETQYF. Written as DNA, the CDR3 is TGTGCCAGCAGCTTGGACAGATACCAAGAGACCCAGTACTTC.

The chain couples TRBV5-1 to TRBJ1-1, with TRBD1 as a possible D gene (6 bases). The CDR3 contains 14 residues. Germline lookup yields CDR1 SGHRS and CDR2 YFSETQ. The ends were cut back, 0 bases at V and 1 base at J, with 7 bases in the middle. The CDR3 nucleotides read TGCGCCAGCAGCTTGGCCAGGGGGAACACTGAAGCTTTCTTT. Its protein is CASSLARGNTEAFF.

J is TRBJ2-1 and V is TRBV29-1; 13 bases are shared with TRBD2. Looked up from germline, CDR1 is SQVTM and CDR2 is ANQGSEA. This CDR3 spans 14 amino acids. V was clipped by 6 bases and J by 7 bases; unmatched bases: 6. The DNA for the CDR3 is TGCAGCGTGGTACTAGCGGGAGGGCCTAATGAGCAGTTCTTC. Its translation: CSVVLAGGPNEQFF.

The rearrangement uses TRBV7-2 and TRBJ1-5; D gene ambiguous. V was clipped by 2 bases and J by 7 bases, with 9 bases between them. Per the germline V gene, CDR1 is SGHTA and CDR2 is FQGNSA. This CDR3 spans 13 amino acids. The DNA for the CDR3 is TGTGCCAGCAGCTTAAATTCATTACAGCCCCAGCATTTT. Protein: CASSLNSLQPQHF.

The CDR3 DNA follows: TGCAGCGTTGGGCATATTGAGCAGTTCTTC. Translation: CSVGHIEQFF. The V call is TRBV29-1, the J call TRBJ2-1; no definite D call. V lost 4 bases and J 9 bases, leaving 7 bases between the germline ends. The CDR3 extends over 10 amino acids. Germline V CDR1 and CDR2: SQVTM, ANQGSEA.

The chain is built from TRBV28 and TRBJ2-3; D is undetermined. V was shortened by 3 bases and J by 2 bases, with 12 bases between the two germline ends. CDR1 and CDR2 (germline): MDHEN, SYDVKM. The length of the CDR3 is 15 residues. In DNA, the CDR3 is TGTGCCAGCAGTTTTATAGAAGAGCCCACAGATACGCAGTATTTT. Amino acid sequence: CASSFIEEPTDTQYF.

The V gene is TRBV9, the J gene TRBJ2-3; the D is unclear. The V gene lost 3 bases and the J gene lost 1 base, with 15 bases spanning the gap. The germline gives CDR1 SGDLS, CDR2 YYNGEE. The CDR3 is made up of 16 amino acids. DNA of the CDR3: TGTGCCAGCAGCGCGCACCTTCTAGGAGGCACAGATACGCAGTATTTT. Translated: CASSAHLLGGTDTQYF.

The chain joins TRBV7-3 to TRBJ2-3; no reliable D call. CDR1 is SGHTA and CDR2 is FQGTGA in the germline V gene. Deletions cut 5 bases from V and 2 bases from J, with 8 bases between. The CDR3 runs 13 residues. The CDR3 protein is CASSRTPTDTQYF. As DNA, the CDR3 is TGTGCCAGCAGCCGAACCCCCACAGATACGCAGTATTTT.

This clone showed up just once. The chain couples TRBV18 to TRBJ1-3; D is unclear. V was trimmed by 2 bases and J by 2 bases, leaving 10 bases between them. This CDR3 is 15 amino acids long. Germline-derived CDR1 and CDR2 are KGHSH and LQKENI. The CDR3 sequence: CASSPGVAPGNTIYF. CDR3 bases: TGTGCCAGCTCACCAGGGGTTGCGCCTGGAAACACCATATATTTT. Using reference TRBV18 and TRBJ1-3 for the parts outside the CDR3, the full variable domain is NAGVMQNPRHLVRRRGQEARLRCSPMKGHSHVYWYRQLPEEGLKFMVYLQKENIIDESGMPKERFSAEFPKEGPSILRIQQVVRGDSAAYFCASSPGVAPGNTIYFGEGSWLTVV.

The rearrangement links TRBV3-1 (or the pseudogene TRBV3-2) to TRBJ1-1; weak D call: TRBD1 (6 bases). CDR1 is LGHDT, CDR2 YNNKEL, per germline (reference sequence). CDR3 length: 15 residues. V was pared by 3 bases and J by 5 bases, with 16 bases between. In nucleotides, the CDR3 is TGTGCCAGCAGCCATATGTCAGGGGATCGAACTGAAGCTTTCTTT. Translation: CASSHMSGDRTEAFF.

This sequence joins TRBV6-5 and TRBJ1-1; D unclear. The CDR3 length is 12 residues. Germline-derived CDR1 and CDR2 are MNHEY and SVGAGI. V lost 7 bases and J lost 1, with 7 bases in between. CDR3 in DNA: TGTGCCAGCATGAACGGGAACACTGAAGCTTTCTTT. Translation: CASMNGNTEAFF.

This chain connects TRBV2 to TRBJ1-1, with 9 nucleotides matching TRBD1. This CDR3 contains 16 residues. Germline V lookup: CDR1 SNHLY, CDR2 FYNNEI. Trimming removed 2 bases from V and 4 bases from J; junction bases left unmatched: 8. CDR3 in amino acids: CASSELGTGIGTEAFF. The CDR3 DNA sequence: TGTGCCAGCAGTGAATTGGGGACAGGGATTGGCACTGAAGCTTTCTTT.

V usage is TRBV7-2 and J usage is TRBJ2-5, with 8 bases aligning to TRBD2. From germline, CDR1 is SGHTA and CDR2 FQGNSA. Trimming at V came to 4 bases and at J to 2 bases, leaving 3 bases not matched to a gene. CDR3 length: 14 residues. CDR3 region: CASSSGTRQETQYF. CDR3 nucleotide sequence: TGTGCCAGCAGCTCAGGGACTAGGCAAGAGACCCAGTACTTC.

The chain combines TRBV18 with TRBJ2-3, with 11 bases matching TRBD2. CDR3 length: 16 amino acids. The germline gives CDR1 KGHSH, CDR2 LQKENI. Trimming took 6 bases from V and 1 from J; bases not matched to a gene: 6. The CDR3: CASSPMTSGGTDTQYF. The CDR3 region has the DNA TGTGCCAGCTCGCCCATGACTAGCGGGGGCACAGATACGCAGTATTTT.

The chain uses TRBV29-1 and TRBJ2-4; no definite D call. The CDR3 runs to 13 residues. The ends were cut back, 3 bases at V and 0 bases at J, with 6 bases in the middle. Germline CDR1 and CDR2: SQVTM and ANQGSEA. For the CDR3, the DNA is TGCAGCGTTGAGTCCCTAGCCAAAAACATTCAGTACTTC. Its protein is CSVESLAKNIQYF.

The gene calls are TRBV7-8 and TRBJ1-4, with D unresolved. Germline CDR1 and CDR2: SGHVS and FQNEAQ. The V gene lost 3 bases and the J gene lost 4 bases, with 9 bases spanning the gap. This CDR3 region has 14 residues. The CDR3 sequence is CASSLTQVNEKLFF. In DNA, the CDR3 is TGTGCCAGCAGCTTGACTCAAGTTAATGAAAAACTGTTTTTT.

V usage is TRBV3-1 (or the pseudogene TRBV3-2) and J usage is TRBJ2-1; 10 nucleotides match TRBD2. With 1 base clipped from V and 6 bases from J, the junction kept 9 bases outside the gene matches. The CDR3 is made up of 17 amino acids. Looked up from germline, CDR1 is LGHDT and CDR2 is YNNKEL (reference sequence). DNA of the CDR3: TGTGCCAGCAGCCAAGTCCTCCTAGCGGGAGTGAGCAATGAGCAGTTCTTC. Translating it yields CASSQVLLAGVSNEQFF.

The V call is TRBV3-1 (or the pseudogene TRBV3-2), the J call TRBJ1-6; D gene uncertain. Per germline, CDR1 LGHDT and CDR2 YNNKEL (reference sequence). This CDR3 spans 15 amino acids. Trimming removed 0 bases at V and 9 bases at J, with 12 bases between. In DNA, the CDR3 is TGTGCCAGCAGCCAAGAAATCCGGGTTTCTTCACCCCTCCACTTT. Its protein product is CASSQEIRVSSPLHF.

The gene calls are TRBV5-1 and TRBJ1-2; no clear D gene. V lost 1 base to trimming and J lost 0 bases, with 7 bases between them. CDR1 and CDR2 from the germline V gene are SGHRS and YFSETQ. CDR3 length equals 14 residues. CDR3 coding DNA: TGCGCCAGCAGCTTGTCCAGATCTAACTATGGCTACACCTTC. Translating it yields CASSLSRSNYGYTF.

The chain couples TRBV9 to TRBJ2-3; no reliable D call. The CDR3 contains 14 residues. The V and J ends lost 0 bases and 4 bases respectively, with 9 bases between them. The V gene's germline CDR1 is SGDLS and CDR2 YYNGEE. The CDR3 here is CASSVDPAPDTQYF. The CDR3 DNA reads as TGTGCCAGCAGCGTAGATCCAGCTCCAGATACGCAGTATTTT.

Note on this clone: Additional DNA sequences in this sample encode the identical CDR3. V usage is TRBV5-5 and J usage is TRBJ1-1; D might be TRBD1 (5 bases). V lost 3 bases to trimming and J lost 1 base, with 7 bases between them. The CDR3 has 13 residues. Germline V lookup: CDR1 SGHKS, CDR2 YYEKEE (reference sequence). CDR3 DNA sequence: TGTGCCAGCAGCTGGGGACGGAACACTGAAGCTTTCTTT. It translates to CASSWGRNTEAFF.

The rearrangement joins TRBV5-1 to TRBJ1-3; D is unresolved. The CDR3 has 19 residues. Trimming took 0 bases from V and 3 from J, leaving 22 bases between them. In germline, CDR1 is SGHRS, CDR2 YFSETQ. The CDR3 DNA follows: TGCGCCAGCAGCTTGGGTCTTGGAGCATCGTCAATAGGTGGAAACACCATATATTTT. Translated: CASSLGLGASSIGGNTIYF.